This T cell receptor (beta chain) comes out of a study of monozygotic twins with cystic fibrosis. A note on this clone: The antigen is not known.

Clones were sequenced by immunoSEQ multiplex PCR, and TCRdb holds only the in-frame ones, with some missing. The repertoire has 30,000 to 45,000 clones, about 87% of them found once; the top ten carry around 1.7%. The CDR3 runs 14 residues. Germline V gene sequence: CDR1 SGHTA, CDR2 FQGNSA. V was trimmed by 5 bases and J by 0 bases, leaving 10 bases between them. Study-wide points: Age, concordance and disease severity did not associate with shared CDR3 numbers. The repertoire was suggested to be naive-dominated, clonality median approximately 0.0093. J usage was most co-twin-similar in 8 of 16 pairs, V in 13. Nucleotide-identical clonotype sharing was significantly higher within monozygotic CF twin pairs than between unrelated CF individuals.

The specimen sequenced was blood. This chain joins TRBV7-2 and TRBJ1-1; D perhaps matches TRBD1 (6 bases). This TCR came from a girl aged 2 to 10 with cystic fibrosis. The CDR3 is CASSEQGLNTEAFF. CDR3 in DNA: TGTGCCAGCAGCGAACAGGGACTGAACACTGAAGCTTTCTTT. Looking up the rest from reference TRBV7-2 and TRBJ1-1 gives the full variable domain: GAGVSQSPSNKVTEKGKDVELRCDPISGHTALYWYRQSLGQGLEFLIYFQGNSAPDKSGLPSDRFSAERTGGSVSTLTIQRTQQEDSAVYLCASSEQGLNTEAFFGQGTRLTVV.